These 20 T cell receptor beta chains were all obtained from the same sample, sequenced in a study of blood T cell repertoires in COVID-19 (dated by TCRdb to 2019 to 2021). The protocol used for the library was the immunoSEQ multiplex PCR assay. This immuneACCESS table, as held by TCRdb, lists in-frame sequences with V and J called but not all clones. Of the missing ones, under half trace to an unresolved V gene in checked studies; the others have no known cause. Here the sample has some 250,000 clones; roughly nine tenths occur a single time. Roughly 6.3% of the sample comes from the top ten. The source material was peripheral blood. The origin of the receptors is a man aged 55 to 70 with acute or convalescent COVID-19.

The chain couples TRBV5-5 to TRBJ2-7, with 11 bases aligning to TRBD2. The CDR3 extends over 16 amino acids. The V gene's germline CDR1 is SGHKS and CDR2 YYEKEE (reference sequence). V shed 5 bases, J shed 6 bases, and the junction held 13 bases outside the gene matches. The DNA of the CDR3 is TGTGCCAGCAGTCGAACCGGGACTAGCGGCTACGCCGAGCAGTACTTC. This sequence encodes CASSRTGTSGYAEQYF.

This chain links TRBV28 with TRBJ1-4; no clear D. The germline V gene has CDR1 MDHEN and CDR2 SYDVKM. Trimming stripped 7 bases from V and 5 bases from J, with 14 bases between. The CDR3 totals 14 residues. The CDR3 nucleotides are TGTGCCAGCACCCTAGTAACGGGAAATGAAAAACTGTTTTTT. Its protein product is CASTLVTGNEKLFF.

The chain joins TRBV4-3 to TRBJ2-7, with TRBD2 as a possible D gene (6 bases). The V end lost 0 bases, the J end lost 3 bases, and 12 bases lay between the germline ends. The V gene's germline CDR1 is LGHNA and CDR2 YSLEER. CDR3 size: 15 residues. CDR3 nucleotides: TGCGCCAGCAGCCAAGATCGGGACTTGGTCTACGAGCAGTACTTC. It is translated as CASSQDRDLVYEQYF.

The chain is built from TRBV5-1 and TRBJ2-7; tentatively, D is TRBD1 (5 bases). V was trimmed by 5 bases and J by 4 bases, leaving 16 bases between them. Germline CDR1 reads SGHRS; CDR2 reads YFSETQ. The CDR3 totals 14 residues. The CDR3 spells CASRGPLPSYEQYF. The CDR3 nucleotides are TGCGCCAGCAGGGGGCCCTTGCCTTCATACGAGCAGTACTTC.

This chain links TRBV19 with TRBJ1-6; 11 nucleotides line up with TRBD1. The length of the CDR3 is 17 residues. Germline trimming cut 4 bases from V and 6 bases from J; bases unmatched to any gene: 8. Germline-derived CDR1 and CDR2 are LNHDA and SQIVND (reference sequence). This CDR3 reads CASSTPRDRGSNSPLHF. In DNA, the CDR3 is TGTGCCAGTAGTACGCCCCGGGACAGGGGGAGTAATTCACCCCTCCACTTT.

The gene calls are TRBV11-2 and TRBJ2-1; TRBD2 matches at 11 bases. The CDR3 runs to 17 residues. Germline loops: CDR1 SGHAT, CDR2 FQNNGV. V was clipped by 1 base and J by 4 bases; unmatched bases: 6. Written as DNA, the CDR3 is TGTGCCAGCAGCTTAGTAGTCCTAGCGGGGGGTTACAATGAGCAGTTCTTC. The encoded protein is CASSLVVLAGGYNEQFF.

This chain joins TRBV3-1 (or the pseudogene TRBV3-2) and TRBJ2-5; TRBD1 aligns across 8 bases. V dropped 1 base and J dropped 5; count of bases not matched to a gene: 12. Germline CDR1 and CDR2: LGHDT and YNNKEL (reference sequence). The CDR3 is made up of 17 amino acids. The CDR3 region has the DNA TGTGCCAGCAGCCAAGGACTCCGAGACAGGGGTTCGGAGACCCAGTACTTC. Translation: CASSQGLRDRGSETQYF.

This sequence joins TRBV18 and TRBJ1-3; no definite D call. The CDR3 spans 17 residues. V was pared by 4 bases and J by 2 bases, with 18 bases between. Per the germline V gene, CDR1 is KGHSH and CDR2 is LQKENI. The CDR3 loop is CASSLTTVPSTGNTIYF. The CDR3 bases are TGTGCCAGCTCACTAACCACTGTTCCTTCTACTGGAAACACCATATATTTT. Full variable domain (missing parts from reference TRBV18 and TRBJ1-3): NAGVMQNPRHLVRRRGQEARLRCSPMKGHSHVYWYRQLPEEGLKFMVYLQKENIIDESGMPKERFSAEFPKEGPSILRIQQVVRGDSAAYFCASSLTTVPSTGNTIYFGEGSWLTVV.

The chain has TRBV11-1 and TRBJ1-1; D gene ambiguous. Trimming pared 2 bases from V and 1 base from J, leaving 8 bases between. The CDR3 is 14 amino acids. Germline values: CDR1 SGHAT, CDR2 FQDESV (reference sequence). CDR3 sequence (DNA): TGTGCCAGCAGCTTAACGAGGGAGAACACTGAAGCTTTCTTT. Its protein product is CASSLTRENTEAFF.

The chain links TRBV5-6 to TRBJ2-5, with TRBD2 matching over 15 bases. The V segment lost 3 bases and the J segment 5 bases; nucleotides outside the gene matches: 5. The CDR3 has 16 residues. Germline CDR1 SGHDT, CDR2 YYEEEE. The CDR3 bases are TGTGCCAGCAGCTGGGGACTAGCGGGAGGCGGGGAGACCCAGTACTTC. Its protein is CASSWGLAGGGETQYF.

The genes are TRBV24-1 and TRBJ1-4, with D maybe TRBD1 (6 bases). The CDR3 contains 16 residues. The ends were cut back, 4 bases at V and 8 bases at J, with 19 bases in the middle. Germline lookup yields CDR1 KGHDR and CDR2 SFDVKD. The CDR3 nucleotides are TGTGCCACCAGTGAGGCAATAGGGGGTAAGGAGGAAAAACTGTTTTTT. Protein product: CATSEAIGGKEEKLFF.

This clone was seen once. This chain links TRBV6-5 with TRBJ1-4; 10 bases line up with TRBD1. With 5 bases clipped from V and 8 bases from J, the junction kept 2 bases outside the gene matches. The CDR3 is 13 residues long. Germline V CDR1 and CDR2: MNHEY, SVGAGI. Here the CDR3 reads CASSRQGAEKLFF. CDR3 nucleotides: TGTGCCAGCAGTCGACAGGGGGCCGAAAAACTGTTTTTT.

J is TRBJ1-3 and V is TRBV5-8, with D tentatively TRBD1 (6 bases). The length of the CDR3 is 16 residues. Trimming stripped 0 bases from V and 4 bases from J, with 14 bases between. Germline assignment: CDR1 SGHTS and CDR2 YDEGEE. In nucleotides, the CDR3 is TGTGCCAGCAGCTTGGGTGCAGGGGCCTTAGGAAACACCATATATTTT. Its translation is CASSLGAGALGNTIYF.

The chain has TRBV19 and TRBJ1-1; D ambiguous. The CDR3 is 16 amino acids. V was cut by 8 bases and J by 1 base, with 20 bases left in between. The germline CDR1 and CDR2 sequences are LNHDA and SQIVND (reference sequence). As DNA, the CDR3 is TGTGCCAGTCGGAGGCGAGACGGGCCGGGGAACACTGAAGCTTTCTTT. This encodes CASRRRDGPGNTEAFF.

This chain uses TRBV4-2 with TRBJ2-3; 12 bases are a match to TRBD2. The germline CDR1 and CDR2 sequences are LGHNA and YNFKEQ. CDR3 length: 17 amino acids. V shed 3 bases, J shed 5 bases, and the junction held 9 bases outside the gene matches. DNA of the CDR3: TGTGCCAGCAGCCAGGAGACTAGCGGGAGTTACATAGATACGCAGTATTTT. Protein sequence: CASSQETSGSYIDTQYF.

The CDR3 DNA reads TGTGCCAGCAGCTTAGTGCTAGGGGGAGAGGGCTACGAGCAGTACTTC. Translation gives CASSLVLGGEGYEQYF. The rearrangement uses TRBV7-9 and TRBJ2-7; D may be TRBD1 (6 bases). This CDR3 is built from 16 residues. Germline CDR1 and CDR2: SEHNR and FQNEAQ (reference sequence). Trimming took 1 base from V and 3 from J, leaving 16 bases between them.

This clone came up a few times. The rearrangement uses TRBV12-5 and TRBJ1-1, with a possible D match to TRBD1 (6 bases). This CDR3 comprises 13 residues. V lost 9 bases and J 2 bases, leaving 13 bases between the germline ends. Germline values: CDR1 LGHNT, CDR2 FRNRAP. CDR3 amino acids: CASAGTPNTEAFF. For the CDR3, the DNA is TGTGCTAGCGCCGGGACACCTAACACTGAAGCTTTCTTT.

This clone occurred once. The chain employs TRBV30 and TRBJ2-5; D ambiguous. V lost 2 bases and J lost 1, with 8 bases in between. The CDR3 loop spans 13 amino acids. Germline CDR1 reads GTSNPN; CDR2 reads SVGIG (reference sequence). The CDR3 here is CAWSLSAQETQYF. In DNA, the CDR3 is TGTGCCTGGAGTTTGAGCGCCCAAGAGACCCAGTACTTC. Supplemented by reference TRBV30 and TRBJ2-5, the full variable domain reads SQTIHQWPATLVQPVGSPLSLECTVEGTSNPNLYWYRQAAGRGLQLLFYSVGIGQISSEVPQNLSASRPQDRQFILSSKKLLLSDSGFYLCAWSLSAQETQYFGPGTRLLVL.

The V gene is TRBV28, the J gene TRBJ2-1, with 8 bases lining up with TRBD2. There are 15 residues in the CDR3. CDR1 MDHEN and CDR2 SYDVKM come from the germline V gene. V trimming: 6 bases; J trimming: 10 bases; junction bases outside the gene matches: 14. CDR3 residues: CASRWGLGGIKEQFF. In DNA form, the CDR3 reads TGTGCCAGCAGATGGGGACTAGGGGGGATAAAGGAGCAGTTCTTC.

The chain combines TRBV11-1 with TRBJ1-1, with D perhaps TRBD1 (6 bases). The CDR3 sequence is 13 residues long. Trimming shortened V by 2 bases and J by 4 bases, and 8 bases separated the two germline ends. In germline, CDR1 is SGHAT, CDR2 FQDESV (reference sequence). The CDR3 loop is CASSLLGGTEAFF. DNA of the CDR3: TGTGCCAGCAGCTTACTAGGGGGCACTGAAGCTTTCTTT.